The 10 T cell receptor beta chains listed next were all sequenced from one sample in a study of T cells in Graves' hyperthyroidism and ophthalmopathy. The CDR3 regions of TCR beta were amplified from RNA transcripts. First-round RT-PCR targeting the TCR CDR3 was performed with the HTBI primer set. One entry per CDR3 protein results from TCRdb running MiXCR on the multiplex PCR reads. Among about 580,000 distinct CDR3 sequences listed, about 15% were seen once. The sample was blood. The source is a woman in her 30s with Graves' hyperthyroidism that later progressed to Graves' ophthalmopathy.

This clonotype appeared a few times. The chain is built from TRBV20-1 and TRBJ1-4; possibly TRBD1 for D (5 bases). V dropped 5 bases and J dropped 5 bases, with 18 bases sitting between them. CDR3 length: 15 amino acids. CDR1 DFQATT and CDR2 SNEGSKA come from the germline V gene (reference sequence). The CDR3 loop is CSAPRGADLNEKLFF. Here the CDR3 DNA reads TGCAGTGCTCCCCGAGGGGCGGACCTCAATGAAAAACTGTTTTTT.

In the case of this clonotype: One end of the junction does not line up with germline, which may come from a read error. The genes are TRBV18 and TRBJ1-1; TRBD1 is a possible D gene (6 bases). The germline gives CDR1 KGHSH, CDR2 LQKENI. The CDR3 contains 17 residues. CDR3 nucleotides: TGTTCCAGCTCACCTACCTCCGGGCGGGGGCGATGGACTGAAGCTTTCTTT. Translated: CSSSPTSGRGRWTEAFF.

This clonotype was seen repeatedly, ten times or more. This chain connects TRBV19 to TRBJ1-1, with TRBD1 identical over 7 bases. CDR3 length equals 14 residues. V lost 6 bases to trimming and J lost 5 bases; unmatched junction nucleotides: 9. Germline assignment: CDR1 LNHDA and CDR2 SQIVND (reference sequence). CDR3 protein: CASRQTGFRTEAFF. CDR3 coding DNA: TGTGCCAGTAGACAGACAGGGTTTAGGACTGAAGCTTTCTTT. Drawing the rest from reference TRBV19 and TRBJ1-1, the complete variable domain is DGGITQSPKYLFRKEGQNVTLSCEQNLNHDAMYWYRQDPGQGLRLIYYSQIVNDFQKGDIAEGYSVSREKKESFPLTVTSAQKNPTAFYLCASRQTGFRTEAFFGQGTRLTVV.

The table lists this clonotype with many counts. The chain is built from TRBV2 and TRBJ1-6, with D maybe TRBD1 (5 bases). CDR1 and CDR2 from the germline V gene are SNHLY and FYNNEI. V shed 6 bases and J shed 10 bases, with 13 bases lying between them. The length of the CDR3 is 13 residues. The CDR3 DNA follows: TGTGCCAGCAGCCTCGAGGAGGGGTCACCCCTCCACTTT. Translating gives CASSLEEGSPLHF.

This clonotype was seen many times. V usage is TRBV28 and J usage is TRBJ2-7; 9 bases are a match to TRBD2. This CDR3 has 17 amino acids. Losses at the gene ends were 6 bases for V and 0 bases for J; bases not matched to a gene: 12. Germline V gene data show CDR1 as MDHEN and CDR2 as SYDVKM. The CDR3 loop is CASSSRTSAKSSYEQYF. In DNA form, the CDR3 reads TGTGCCAGCAGCTCCCGGACTAGCGCGAAGAGCTCCTACGAGCAGTACTTC.

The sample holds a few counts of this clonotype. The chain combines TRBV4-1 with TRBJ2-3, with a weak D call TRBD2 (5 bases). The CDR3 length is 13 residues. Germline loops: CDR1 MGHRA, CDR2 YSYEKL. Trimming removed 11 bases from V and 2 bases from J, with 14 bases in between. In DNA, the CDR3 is TGCGCCGCCCGGGGATACACCACAGATACGCAGTATTTT. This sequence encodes CAARGYTTDTQYF.

Written as DNA, the CDR3 is TGTGCCAGCAGCTTAGGATTAATGTTCGGGACTAGTGACAATGAGCAGTTCTTC. It codes for CASSLGLMFGTSDNEQFF. The rearrangement links TRBV7-9 to TRBJ2-1; 8 nucleotides align to TRBD2. The CDR3 totals 18 residues. After removal of 1 base from V and 5 bases from J, the junction contained 13 bases not matched to a gene. The germline V gene encodes CDR1 SEHNR and CDR2 FQNEAQ (reference sequence).

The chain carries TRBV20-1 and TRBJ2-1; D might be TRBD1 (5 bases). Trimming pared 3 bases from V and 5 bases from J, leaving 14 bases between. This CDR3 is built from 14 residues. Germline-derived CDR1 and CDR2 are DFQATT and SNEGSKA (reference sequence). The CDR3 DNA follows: TGCAGTGCTAGCAGGCAGGGTGCGCACAATGAGCAGTTCTTC. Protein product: CSASRQGAHNEQFF.

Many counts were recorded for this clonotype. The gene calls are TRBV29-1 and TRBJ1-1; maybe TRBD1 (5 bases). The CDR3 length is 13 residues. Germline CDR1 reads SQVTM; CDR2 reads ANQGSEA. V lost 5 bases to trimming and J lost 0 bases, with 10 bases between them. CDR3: CSVPADMNTEAFF. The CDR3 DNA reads TGCAGCGTTCCGGCGGACATGAACACTGAAGCTTTCTTT.

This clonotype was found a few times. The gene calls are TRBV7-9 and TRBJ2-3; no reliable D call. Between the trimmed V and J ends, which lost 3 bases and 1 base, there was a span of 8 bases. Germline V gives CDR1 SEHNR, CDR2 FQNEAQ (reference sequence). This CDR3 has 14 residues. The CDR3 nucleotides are TGTGCCAGCAGCTTTCCGGGCGGCACAGATACGCAGTATTTT. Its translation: CASSFPGGTDTQYF.